This T cell receptor beta chain is from a study of cytomegalovirus exposure and HLA in healthy donors. Study overall: About 80 million unique TCRs from HLA-typed donors made up an early data release.

Both 60 Vbeta primers and 13 Jbeta primers went into the PCR. The authors' processing: Tens of millions of unique TCR beta chains, roughly 11 million of them shared, were counted by a later analysis. The protocol was immunoSEQ multiplex PCR, while the TCRdb copy is restricted to in-frame clones and leaves out a portion. That table gives V, J and clone size, and the DNA gave D and trimming. This table holds tens of thousands of clones. Overall study findings and caveats: Most TCR beta V segments were productive about 87% or about 30% of the time in an earlier analysis. Immune exposure was documented only through CMV serostatus.

Of note for this clone: No antigen is known for it.

After removal of 7 bases from V and 4 bases from J, the junction contained 3 bases not matched to a gene. CDR1 SGHAT and CDR2 FQNNGV come from the germline V gene. The CDR3 length is 13 residues. This clonotype originated in an older woman in good health and CMV-seronegative. This chain links TRBV11-2 with TRBJ2-3; 9 bases are shared with TRBD2. Sequencing input: PBMCs. The CDR3 DNA is TGTGCCAGCAAGACTAGCGGAGCAGATACGCAGTATTTT. This translates into CASKTSGADTQYF.